A selection of T cell receptor beta chains follows, all from one sample in a study of blood T cell repertoires in COVID-19. The data were produced by immunoSEQ multiplex PCR, yet TCRdb's version contains in-frame clones alone and is incomplete. The table lists 250,000 to 350,000 clones, around 84% of them singletons. Sequencing was done on a sample of peripheral blood. The receptor set was obtained from a human donor with COVID-19, enrolled during active disease. The donor label of this sample is uncertain. CDR3s include the opening cysteine and the closing phenylalanine or tryptophan. The order of the fields is J gene, clone size, CDR3 length, D gene, V gene, CDR3 protein, CDR3 DNA. A D gene is named only where the DNA matches it firmly. The size of a clone is reported for some rows only, either as once, few or many, or as a class for expanded clones.

>TRBJ1-5|NA|15|NA|TRBV4-2
CASSQDSGSHQPQHF
TGTGCCAGCAGCCAAGATTCAGGGTCACATCAGCCCCAGCATTTT
>TRBJ1-2|NA|13|NA|TRBV7-3
CASSLGQRDGYTF
TGTGCCAGCAGCTTAGGACAACGGGATGGCTACACCTTC
>TRBJ2-1|NA|14|TRBD2|TRBV15
CATSIPTSGGEQFF
TGTGCCACCAGCATACCGACTAGCGGAGGTGAGCAGTTCTTC
>TRBJ1-1|NA|12|NA|TRBV29-1
CSVVSGNTEAFF
TGCAGCGTTGTTTCAGGGAACACTGAAGCTTTCTTT
>TRBJ2-7|few|12|TRBD1|TRBV19
CASSPRQGGVRF
TGTGCCAGTAGTCCCCGACAGGGCGGCGTGCGCTTC
>TRBJ1-1|NA|14|NA|TRBV25-1
CASSEIGTSSEAFF
TGTGCCAGCAGTGAAATAGGGACATCGTCTGAAGCTTTCTTT
>TRBJ1-2|NA|13|TRBD1|TRBV28
CASSLIQGNGYTF
TGTGCCAGCAGTTTGATACAGGGGAACGGCTACACCTTC
>TRBJ1-1|once|13|TRBD1|TRBV7-9
CASSWGTVTEAFF
TGTGCCAGCAGCTGGGGGACAGTCACTGAAGCTTTCTTT
>TRBJ1-6|NA|17|TRBD1|TRBV7-2
CASSPYPRGSENSPLHF
TGTGCCAGCAGCCCCTACCCCAGGGGGTCGGAAAATTCACCCCTCCACTTT
>TRBJ1-4|NA|17|TRBD1|TRBV2
CASSEPRRQGTNEKLFF
TGTGCCAGCAGTGAACCACGCAGACAGGGGACTAATGAAAAACTGTTTTTT
>TRBJ2-2|few|16|NA|TRBV9
CASSVGRGWDTGELFF
TGTGCCAGCAGCGTAGGACGCGGGTGGGACACCGGGGAGCTGTTTTTT
>TRBJ2-5|NA|14|TRBD2|TRBV5-4
CASSLREGTETQYF
TGTGCCAGCAGCTTGCGGGAGGGCACGGAGACCCAGTACTTC
>TRBJ2-2|NA|17|TRBD2|TRBV27
CASSSPGLAGYAGELFF
TGTGCCAGCAGTTCCCCGGGACTAGCGGGTTATGCCGGGGAGCTGTTTTTT
>TRBJ1-5|NA|14|NA|TRBV9
CASSVGPEGKPQHF
TGTGCCAGCAGCGTAGGTCCCGAGGGTAAGCCCCAGCATTTT
>TRBJ2-1|NA|15|TRBD2|TRBV19
CASSMLVAGGNEQFF
TGTGCCAGTAGTATGCTGGTAGCGGGAGGGAATGAGCAGTTCTTC
>TRBJ2-1|NA|14|TRBD2|TRBV3-1/TRBV3-2
CASSRWDYLNEQFF
TGTGCCAGCAGCCGGTGGGACTACCTCAATGAGCAGTTCTTC
>TRBJ1-2|NA|14|NA|TRBV19
CASSTQGNFYGYTF
TGTGCCAGTAGTACACAGGGAAACTTCTATGGCTACACCTTC
>TRBJ1-1|NA|14|NA|TRBV7-9
CASSLDTENTEAFF
TGTGCCAGCAGCTTAGACACAGAGAACACTGAAGCTTTCTTT
>TRBJ1-5|NA|14|NA|TRBV6-1
CASSEDGSDQPQHF
TGTGCCAGCAGTGAAGATGGGAGCGATCAGCCCCAGCATTTT
>TRBJ2-7|NA|16|NA|TRBV5-1
CASSLVAGVSSYEQYF
TGCGCCAGCAGCTTGGTGGCAGGGGTCAGCTCCTACGAGCAGTACTTC
>TRBJ2-3|NA|15|TRBD2|TRBV11-3
CASSWGLASTDTQYF
TGTGCCAGCAGTTGGGGACTAGCGAGCACAGATACGCAGTATTTT
>TRBJ1-3|NA|17|NA|TRBV11-2
CASSSAPTQGPGNTIYF
TGTGCCAGCAGCTCAGCCCCCACACAGGGACCTGGAAACACCATATATTTT
>TRBJ2-2|NA|15|NA|TRBV3-1/TRBV3-2
CASSPRSIDTGELFF
TGTGCCAGCAGCCCCCGGTCTATTGACACCGGGGAGCTGTTTTTT
>TRBJ1-3|NA|15|NA|TRBV24-1
CATTRVLLARNTIYF
TGTGCCACCACTCGGGTCCTACTGGCAAGAAACACCATATATTTT
>TRBJ2-6|NA|15|NA|TRBV19
CASAPGAAGANVLTF
TGTGCCAGTGCCCCAGGGGCGGCAGGGGCCAACGTCCTGACTTTC
>TRBJ2-7|NA|14|NA|TRBV21-1
CARTSSGGPYEQYF
TGTGCCAGGACAAGCTCGGGAGGGCCCTACGAGCAGTACTTC
>TRBJ2-3|once|15|TRBD2|TRBV20-1
CSASIGTTRGDTQYF
TGCAGTGCTAGTATAGGGACTACCCGGGGAGATACGCAGTATTTT
>TRBJ1-1|NA|12|NA|TRBV5-1
CASSLAGGEAFF
TGCGCCAGCAGCTTGGCCGGGGGAGAAGCTTTCTTT